This T cell receptor (beta chain) originates from a study of vaccination and CD4 T cells after COVID-19. Overall study: Overlapping spike pools from SARS-CoV-2 and HCoV-NL63, HCoV-OC43 and HCoV-229E served as culture stimuli.

Sequencing of DNA taken from cultured CD4+ T cells relied on the Oncomine TCR Beta short-read assay. TCRdb re-called the PCR reads through MiXCR, storing one row per CDR3 protein. The top ten clones hold roughly 30% of a sample with 13,000 or so distinct CDR3 sequences, around 53% of them seen once. The treatment: roughly ten-day PBMC culture with coronavirus spike peptide pools or control peptides (ViraFEST assay). This clonotype was observed a few times. Its antigen is still unknown. The germline V and J ends were trimmed by 5 bases and 5 bases, with 18 bases remaining between them. This CDR3 comprises 15 residues. Germline loops: CDR1 SGHVS, CDR2 FNYEAQ.

The clonotype was recovered from a human donor who had recovered from COVID-19. The chain has TRBV7-6 and TRBJ2-5; D call uncertain. Sequencing was performed on CD4+ T cells from blood, cultured in vitro. CDR3 loop: CASSPSTTSRETQYF. The DNA of the CDR3 is TGTGCCAGCAGCCCCTCCACCACCTCCAGGGAGACCCAGTACTTC.